These 12 T cell receptor beta chains were sequenced from one sample in a study of control samples from healthy donors and cancer patients. The repertoire was sequenced with immunoSEQ multiplex PCR; TCRdb's copy has only in-frame clones and lacks some. The sample has about 86,000 clones; roughly nine tenths are singletons. Sequencing was carried out using PBMCs. These TCRs come from a woman aged 50 to 60 with colorectal cancer.

V gene TRBV30 combines with J gene TRBJ1-2; maybe TRBD1 (6 bases). The CDR3 covers 14 residues. CDR1 is GTSNPN and CDR2 is SVGIG in the germline V gene (reference sequence). Trimming left V 2 bases short and J 4 bases short, with 14 bases between. The CDR3 coding sequence is TGTGCCTGGAGTCCCTTCACAGGGCCCTATGGCTACACCTTC. Protein sequence: CAWSPFTGPYGYTF.

CDR3 region: CSATRNTEAFF. CDR3 nucleotides: TGCAGTGCTACACGGAACACTGAAGCTTTCTTT. V usage is TRBV20-1 and J usage is TRBJ1-1, with D unclear. Germline V gene data show CDR1 as DFQATT and CDR2 as SNEGSKA (reference sequence). V was clipped by 4 bases and J by 1 base, with 4 bases between them. The CDR3 is 11 amino acids.

This sequence joins TRBV4-3 and TRBJ2-2, with D unclear. The germline gives CDR1 LGHNA, CDR2 YSLEER. The ends were cut back, 1 base at V and 1 base at J, with 16 bases in the middle. This CDR3 has 18 residues. The DNA for the CDR3 is TGCGCCAGCAGCCAAGTCCCCGGGCAGCTTTTGAACACCGGGGAGCTGTTTTTT. Its translation is CASSQVPGQLLNTGELFF.

The chain couples TRBV20-1 to TRBJ2-3, with D hard to call. Germline CDR1 DFQATT, CDR2 SNEGSKA (reference sequence). The CDR3 is 10 residues long. Trimming left V 1 base short and J 11 bases short, with 7 bases between. CDR3 sequence reads: CSARGQGQYF. DNA of the CDR3: TGCAGTGCTAGAGGACAAGGGCAGTATTTT.

This sequence joins TRBV15 and TRBJ2-3; no clear D gene. The CDR3 is 12 residues long. CDR1 is LNHNV and CDR2 is YYDKDF in the germline V gene (reference sequence). Trimming pared 0 bases from V and 5 bases from J, leaving 3 bases between. The CDR3 DNA reads TGTGCCACCAGCAGAGACGTAGATACGCAGTATTTT. Amino acids: CATSRDVDTQYF.

V gene TRBV2 combines with J gene TRBJ1-2; possibly TRBD1 for D (6 bases). The CDR3 runs to 14 residues. The germline gives CDR1 SNHLY, CDR2 FYNNEI. V lost 3 bases to trimming and J lost 3 bases, with 11 bases between them. CDR3 residues: CASSEWTEDYGYTF. The CDR3 coding sequence is TGTGCCAGCAGTGAGTGGACAGAGGACTATGGCTACACCTTC. The entire variable domain, with the rest obtained from reference TRBV2 and TRBJ1-2, is as follows: EPEVTQTPSHQVTQMGQEVILRCVPISNHLYFYWYRQILGQKVEFLVSFYNNEISEKSEIFDDQFSVERPDGSNFTLKIRSTKLEDSAMYFCASSEWTEDYGYTFGSGTRLTVV.

The rearrangement joins TRBV5-1 to TRBJ2-3; no clear D. Looked up from germline, CDR1 is SGHRS and CDR2 is YFSETQ. Trimming removed 0 bases at V and 0 bases at J, with 8 bases between. The CDR3 contains 15 residues. The CDR3 sequence is CASSLATPSTDTQYF. The CDR3, as DNA: TGCGCCAGCAGCTTGGCGACACCTAGCACAGATACGCAGTATTTT.

J is TRBJ2-2 and V is TRBV9, with 8 bases lining up with TRBD1. This CDR3 spans 15 amino acids. Germline V gene data show CDR1 as SGDLS and CDR2 as YYNGEE. Unmatched junction bases numbered 5, after V lost 3 bases and J lost 4 bases. The CDR3 reads CASSAMDRATGELFF. CDR3 in DNA: TGTGCCAGCAGCGCGATGGACAGGGCCACCGGGGAGCTGTTTTTT.

The rearrangement links TRBV7-2 to TRBJ2-2, with TRBD2 matching 9 bases. The CDR3 has 16 residues. V was pared by 2 bases and J by 4 bases, with 5 bases of the junction left unmatched. CDR1 SGHTA and CDR2 FQGNSA come from the germline V gene. The CDR3 nucleotides are TGTGCCAGCAGCTTAAGAGCGGGGGGTGGCACCGGGGAGCTGTTTTTT. Its protein product is CASSLRAGGGTGELFF.

This clone occurred a few times. The chain recombines TRBV5-1 with TRBJ1-2; D gene uncertain. This CDR3 is built from 13 residues. CDR1 and CDR2 (germline): SGHRS, YFSETQ. V was shortened by 5 bases and J by 9 bases, with 17 bases between the two germline ends. The CDR3 DNA follows: TGCGCCAGCAGTGATGGCTACTTGGGGAGCTACACCTTC. This sequence encodes CASSDGYLGSYTF. Using reference TRBV5-1 and TRBJ1-2 for the parts outside the CDR3, the full variable domain is KAGVTQTPRYLIKTRGQQVTLSCSPISGHRSVSWYQQTPGQGLQFLFEYFSETQRNKGNFPGRFSGRQFSNSRSEMNVSTLELGDSALYLCASSDGYLGSYTFGSGTRLTVV.

This clone was counted once. This chain uses TRBV10-3 with TRBJ1-6; D gene unclear. The CDR3 has 14 residues. V was cut by 0 bases and J by 14 bases, with 14 bases left in between. Germline CDR1 ENHRY, CDR2 SYGVKD. In DNA, the CDR3 is TGTGCCATCAGTGAGTCGGTAACAGCTCAAACCCTCCACTTT. This codes for CAISESVTAQTLHF.

CDR3 sequence (DNA): TGTGCCACCAGCGACCAGGGGGCCTACAATGAGCAGTTCTTC. Its translation is CATSDQGAYNEQFF. This chain links TRBV15 with TRBJ2-1; 7 nucleotides align to TRBD1. The CDR3 sequence is 14 residues long. Per the germline V gene, CDR1 is LNHNV and CDR2 is YYDKDF (reference sequence). V was clipped by 5 bases and J by 2 bases; unmatched bases: 3.